Presented here are 19 T cell receptor beta chains from one specimen sequenced in a study of patients and donors after allogeneic stem cell transplantation. TCRdb re-derived calls from the RT-PCR reads in MiXCR, one entry per CDR3 protein. The repertoire includes about 150,000 distinct CDR3 sequences, about two fifths of them detected once, and 40% to 55% sits in the top ten. The specimen was blood, either unsorted or a sorted T cell fraction (not recorded which). These receptors came from a human donor who was either an allogeneic HSCT recipient or a stem cell or donor lymphocyte infusion donor (not recorded which). It is not recorded whose cells these are; they may come from a transplant donor.

This rearrangement joins TRBV9 to TRBJ2-3; perhaps D is TRBD1 or TRBD2 (5 bases each). Trimming cost V 0 bases and J 3 bases, with 14 bases left between them. In germline, CDR1 is SGDLS, CDR2 YYNGEE. The length of the CDR3 is 16 residues. The CDR3: CASSVVGESRTDTQYF. DNA of the CDR3: TGTGCCAGCAGCGTAGTGGGGGAATCTCGGACAGATACGCAGTATTTT.

This chain uses TRBV4-3 with TRBJ2-1; 15 bases align to TRBD2. CDR1 is LGHNA, CDR2 YSLEER, per germline. The CDR3 sequence is 18 residues long. With V trimmed by 0 bases and J by 7 bases, 7 bases remained unmatched. CDR3 DNA sequence: TGCGCCAGCAGCCAAGATAAGAGGACTAGCGGGGGGGCAAATGAGCAGTTCTTC. This translates into CASSQDKRTSGGANEQFF.

The chain links TRBV4-3 to TRBJ1-3; D remains ambiguous. CDR3 length: 17 residues. V lost 3 bases and J 5 bases, leaving 20 bases between the germline ends. CDR1 LGHNA and CDR2 YSLEER come from the germline V gene. The CDR3 bases are TGCGCCAGCAGCCAGATTTGGGCACTTCGAAGGCGAAACACCATATATTTT. This codes for CASSQIWALRRRNTIYF.

V and J are TRBV24-1 and TRBJ1-1, with TRBD1 matching over 7 bases. The CDR3 is made up of 16 amino acids. From germline, CDR1 is KGHDR and CDR2 SFDVKD. Germline trimming cut 2 bases from V and 5 bases from J; bases unmatched to any gene: 10. The CDR3 sequence: CATSDSGADRETEAFF. CDR3 nucleotides: TGTGCCACCAGTGATTCCGGGGCTGACAGGGAAACTGAAGCTTTCTTT.

The chain uses TRBV28 and TRBJ1-5; 7 bases are a match to TRBD1. This CDR3 contains 15 residues. Germline V gene sequence: CDR1 MDHEN, CDR2 SYDVKM. The V and J ends lost 4 bases and 4 bases, in that order; junction bases with no gene match: 7. CDR3 sequence (DNA): TGTGCCAGCAGTTCACTCGACAGGGCAAATCAGCCCCAGCATTTT. This codes for CASSSLDRANQPQHF.

The chain combines TRBV5-5 with TRBJ2-5, with a tentative D call TRBD2 (6 bases). This CDR3 is 13 amino acids long. The germline V gene has CDR1 SGHKS and CDR2 YYEKEE (reference sequence). Deletions cut 3 bases from V and 7 bases from J, with 13 bases between. This CDR3 is CASSSGVEGTQYF. The CDR3 nucleotides read TGTGCCAGCAGCTCGGGGGTCGAGGGGACCCAGTACTTC.

The rearrangement links TRBV6-2 or TRBV6-3 to TRBJ2-3; no clear D. The CDR3 length is 14 residues. The ends were cut back, 2 bases at V and 3 bases at J, with 9 bases in the middle. CDR1 and CDR2 from the germline V gene are MNHEY and SVGEGT. In nucleotides, the CDR3 is TGTGCCAGCAGTTACCCGACTGGAACAGATACGCAGTATTTT. Its protein product is CASSYPTGTDTQYF.

This chain connects TRBV9 to TRBJ1-6, with D possibly matching TRBD1 (5 bases). The CDR3 has 15 residues. V was shortened by 0 bases and J by 7 bases, with 11 bases between the two germline ends. CDR1 SGDLS and CDR2 YYNGEE come from the germline V gene. The CDR3 reads CASSVVGRGNSPLHF. The CDR3 DNA sequence: TGTGCCAGCAGCGTAGTGGGGCGGGGGAATTCACCCCTCCACTTT.

The chain employs TRBV29-1 and TRBJ2-2; TRBD1 agrees at 7 bases. The V gene's germline CDR1 is SQVTM and CDR2 ANQGSEA. The CDR3 spans 14 residues. V lost 6 bases, J lost 6 bases, and 10 bases stayed unmatched. The CDR3 DNA reads as TGCAGCGTGTCCGGGACAGTGACTTCCGGGGAGCTGTTTTTT. This codes for CSVSGTVTSGELFF.

The chain uses TRBV12-3 or TRBV12-4 and TRBJ2-3, with 9 nucleotides matching TRBD1. The V gene end was trimmed by 0 bases and the J gene end by 6 bases; junction bases not matched to a gene: 4. The CDR3 extends over 15 amino acids. The CDR3 loop is CASSLAGTGMDTQYF. The CDR3 coding sequence is TGTGCCAGCAGTTTAGCCGGGACAGGGATGGATACGCAGTATTTT.

This chain connects TRBV20-1 to TRBJ1-5, with no clear D. Germline values: CDR1 DFQATT, CDR2 SNEGSKA (reference sequence). Trimming stripped 0 bases from V and 7 bases from J, with 13 bases between. This CDR3 contains 14 residues. The CDR3 sequence: CSARESRVAQPQHF. The CDR3 nucleotides are TGCAGTGCTAGAGAAAGTAGGGTGGCCCAGCCCCAGCATTTT.

This chain connects TRBV5-6 to TRBJ1-4; 9 bases match TRBD1. V shed 4 bases, J shed 3 bases, and the junction held 7 bases outside the gene matches. The CDR3 is 16 amino acids. In germline, CDR1 is SGHDT, CDR2 YYEEEE. This CDR3 reads CASSDGQGQPNEKLFF. The CDR3 nucleotides are TGTGCCAGCAGCGACGGACAGGGGCAGCCTAATGAAAAACTGTTTTTT. Full variable domain (rest looked up from reference TRBV5-6 and TRBJ1-4): DAGVTQSPTHLIKTRGQQVTLRCSPKSGHDTVSWYQQALGQGPQFIFQYYEEEERQRGNFPDRFSGHQFPNYSSELNVNALLLGDSALYLCASSDGQGQPNEKLFFGSGTQLSVL.

V gene TRBV13 combines with J gene TRBJ2-7; D call uncertain. V was shortened by 3 bases and J by 1 base, with 4 bases between the two germline ends. Germline CDR1 reads PRHDT; CDR2 reads FYEKMQ (reference sequence). This CDR3 has 12 amino acids. The CDR3 nucleotides read TGTGCCAGCAGCTTGCAGTCCTACGAGCAGTACTTC. Translating it yields CASSLQSYEQYF. The full variable domain, rest sourced from reference TRBV13 and TRBJ2-7, is AAGVIQSPRHLIKEKRETATLKCYPIPRHDTVYWYQQGPGQDPQFLISFYEKMQSDKGSIPDRFSAQQFSDYHSELNMSSLELGDSALYFCASSLQSYEQYFGPGTRLTVT.

This clonotype came up a few times. The rearrangement uses TRBV18 and TRBJ1-2; 12 bases align to TRBD1. CDR3 length: 14 residues. Germline CDR1 KGHSH, CDR2 LQKENI. V shed 4 bases, J shed 7 bases, and the junction held 4 bases outside the gene matches. CDR3 region: CASSRDRGRPGYTF. Written as DNA, the CDR3 is TGTGCCAGCTCACGGGACAGGGGGCGGCCTGGCTACACCTTC.

The chain links TRBV9 to TRBJ1-3; no firm D call. From germline, CDR1 is SGDLS and CDR2 YYNGEE. The V and J ends lost 0 bases and 0 bases respectively, with 10 bases between them. The CDR3 is made up of 16 amino acids. The CDR3 nucleotides are TGTGCCAGCAGCGTAGATCAGCGAACCTCTGGAAACACCATATATTTT. Translation gives CASSVDQRTSGNTIYF.

This clonotype showed up many times. A read error may produce the germline difference seen at one junction end. The rearrangement links TRBV7-7 to TRBJ1-5; D is uncertain. The CDR3 sequence is 13 residues long. Germline V gene data show CDR1 as SSHAT and CDR2 as FNYEAQ (reference sequence). As DNA, the CDR3 is TGTGCTAGCAGCTTAAGGGTCGGTCAGCCCCAGCATTTT. Its translation is CASSLRVGQPQHF.

This clonotype was seen a few times. J is TRBJ1-2 and V is TRBV9; D is uncertain. CDR3 length: 12 residues. The germline V and J ends were trimmed by 3 bases and 6 bases, with 9 bases remaining between them. The germline CDR1 and CDR2 sequences are SGDLS and YYNGEE. In nucleotides, the CDR3 is TGTGCCAGCAGCGGGTACAGAGATGGCTACACCTTC. This translates into CASSGYRDGYTF.

The CDR3 sequence is CASSRFQGAGYGYTF. CDR3 sequence (DNA): TGTGCCAGCAGCCGATTCCAGGGGGCAGGCTATGGCTACACCTTC. This chain uses TRBV7-2 with TRBJ1-2; 8 bases match TRBD1. Germline lookup yields CDR1 SGHTA and CDR2 FQGNSA. Germline trimming cut 5 bases from V and 4 bases from J; bases unmatched to any gene: 9. The CDR3 spans 15 residues.

The J gene is TRBJ2-1, the V gene TRBV12-3 or TRBV12-4; the match to TRBD2 covers 10 bases. This CDR3 contains 17 residues. V shed 8 bases and J 8 bases; nucleotides not matched to a gene: 18. CDR3 region: CASGWGSGGSSRYEQFF. CDR3 sequence (DNA): TGTGCCAGCGGTTGGGGTAGCGGGGGGTCTTCTCGGTATGAGCAGTTCTTC.